This T cell receptor beta chain was sequenced for a study of quantifying T cell responses using KT2 cells. Study context: cDNA was made from DNase-treated RNA using alpha and beta constant primers.

Each cDNA got a UMI-containing oligo ligated at its 3' end. The first PCR ran 4 to 5 cycles with an equimolar RC1.1 and RC1.2 beta primer mix. TCRdb redid the calling of the UMI-ligation and nested PCR reads with MiXCR, one entry per CDR3 protein. This sample has 40,000 to 60,000 distinct CDR3 sequences, with 11% found just once. The CDR3 is made up of 17 amino acids. Trimming shortened V by 6 bases and J by 7 bases, and 24 bases separated the two germline ends. Different KT2-to-PBMC ratios were created with a constant PBMC count. The sequenced sample consisted of PBMCs spiked with cells of the T cell clone KT2. The sequence came from a human donor. The V and J genes are TRBV12-3 or TRBV12-4 and TRBJ2-2; a weak D match, TRBD2 (7 bases). CDR3 bases: TGTGCCAGCAGACCTAGAATGGGCGGGGGCCCCATCGGGGAGCTGTTTTTT. Translated: CASRPRMGGGPIGELFF.